This T cell receptor (beta chain) is from a study of control samples from healthy donors and cancer patients. This CDR3 comprises 16 residues. Germline V gene lookup returns CDR1 SEHNR and CDR2 FQNEAQ (reference sequence). V was cut by 5 bases and J by 4 bases, with 18 bases left in between. The method was immunoSEQ multiplex PCR; TCRdb's version includes in-frame clones alone and lacks a portion of them. This table has roughly 70,000 clones, 94% appearing once. This TCR was sampled from a woman younger than 45 in good health. J is TRBJ1-3 and V is TRBV7-9, with a weak D call TRBD1 (5 bases). Input material: blood. As DNA, the CDR3 is TGTGCCAGCAGCGTTGTGGGGCTGGTGATGGGAAACACCATATATTTT. This encodes CASSVVGLVMGNTIYF.